This T cell receptor (beta chain) was recorded in a study of T cells in Graves' hyperthyroidism and ophthalmopathy. General study results and limits: A median about 6.5 months before onset, the model predicted ophthalmopathy.

It was uncontrolled infection, other autoimmune disease, pregnancy or lactation that excluded patients. RNA transcripts were the template for amplifying TCR beta CDR3 regions. Initially, a first-round RT-PCR of the TCR CDR3 employed the HTBI primer set. TCRdb ran MiXCR on the multiplex PCR reads and lists one entry per CDR3 protein. This sample has fewer than 250,000 distinct CDR3 sequences, with approximately 24% found just once. This clonotype has at least ten counts. The antigen is not known. Germline loops: CDR1 SGHVS, CDR2 FQNEAQ. V lost 3 bases, J lost 4 bases, and 1 base stayed unmatched. CDR3 size: 15 residues.

The sequence was collected from a woman aged 40 to 49 with Graves' ophthalmopathy. Sequences were obtained from blood. The J gene is TRBJ2-5, the V gene TRBV7-8; 14 bases align to TRBD2. CDR3 sequence: CASSFGLAGGETQYF. The CDR3 DNA follows: TGTGCCAGCAGCTTTGGACTAGCGGGAGGAGAGACCCAGTACTTC.